This TCR beta chain is drawn from a study of cytomegalovirus exposure and HLA in healthy donors. Broader study findings: Later on, analysis showed that most CMV-associated TCR beta chains appeared to be HLA-restricted. A missense DCLRE1C variant was associated with V- and J-gene trimming of TCR beta chains in a later analysis, and an independent cohort replicated the association. CMV antigen specificity was confirmed in vitro for a few CMV-associated chains.

Researchers ran the PCR with 60 Vbeta and 13 Jbeta primers. Profiling relied on immunoSEQ multiplex PCR, and the TCRdb table lists in-frame clones only, not all of them. This sample has about 160,000 clones, with around 82% found just once. Germline CDR1 and CDR2: SSHAT and FNYEAQ (reference sequence). The CDR3 spans 14 residues. Donors counted as nominally healthy when sampled, yet unrecorded immune exposures were likely. Worth noting for this clone: Its antigen is not identified. At one end the junction does not follow the germline gene, possibly because of a read error.

V is TRBV7-7 and J is TRBJ2-5, with 10 bases aligning to TRBD2. The receptor comes from a man in his fifties or sixties in good health and CMV-seropositive. The sequencing input was PBMCs. DNA for the CDR3: TGTGCTAGCAGCTTAGGACTAGCGGAAGAGACCCAGTACTTC. Amino acid sequence: CASSLGLAEETQYF.